The clone carrying this TCR beta chain was recorded at least ten times. The entry originates in a study of T-cell reconstitution after alpha-beta-depleted transplantation in children. The CDR3 covers 18 residues. Germline CDR1 is LGHNA and CDR2 is YNFKEQ. V was pared by 4 bases and J by 4 bases, with 12 bases of the junction left unmatched. Preparing the TCRbeta library involved the use of unique molecular identifiers. TCRdb independently ran MiXCR on the PCR reads; one entry per CDR3 protein. Altogether 200,000 to 250,000 distinct CDR3 sequences are present, roughly 9% being singletons, with the ten largest covering 5% to 7%.

The sample in question was PBMCs from the stem cell graft donor, obtained from the stem cell graft. This chain uses TRBV4-2 with TRBJ2-1; 11 bases map to TRBD2. The clonotype originates from a human donor who donated a stem cell graft to a child with acute lymphoblastic leukemia. CDR3 sequence: CASSLGSVAGGLYNEQFF. CDR3 DNA sequence: TGTGCCAGCAGCCTCGGGTCAGTAGCGGGGGGGTTATACAATGAGCAGTTCTTC.